This passage covers 29 T cell receptor beta chains from one sample sequenced in a study of blood T cells in healthy people across ages (dated by TCRdb to the mid-2010s). Libraries came from 5' RACE. Sequenced using an Illumina HiSeq 2500. A second PCR of roughly 7 to 11 cycles was performed with a sample-barcoded 5' primer and a J-beta primer mix. TCRdb reprocessed the public reads (quality trimming at Q25 with fastp, clone calling with MiXCR) and kept in-frame beta chains. Records with the same CDR3 protein are collapsed into one entry carrying the most frequent genes and DNA. Across this sample there are more than 800,000 distinct CDR3 sequences, with more than 25% seen only once. Approximately 15% of the sample comes from the top ten. The sample was blood. These receptors originate from a woman of 80 years or more in good health.

This clonotype was found many times. The gene calls are TRBV5-1 and TRBJ2-5, with D perhaps TRBD2 (6 bases). Germline V gene sequence: CDR1 SGHRS, CDR2 YFSETQ. Trimming stripped 6 bases from V and 2 bases from J, with 14 bases between. The CDR3 loop spans 14 amino acids. Written as DNA, the CDR3 is TGCGCCAGCACTCGGGACTCAACACAAGAGACCCAGTACTTC. Translation: CASTRDSTQETQYF.

This clonotype was picked up many times. J is TRBJ2-5 and V is TRBV6-2 or TRBV6-3; D uncertain. Germline CDR1 and CDR2: MNHEY and SVGEGT. The V and J ends lost 0 bases and 1 base respectively, with 6 bases between them. The CDR3 runs to 14 residues. CDR3 in DNA: TGTGCCAGCAGTTACTCTGGGTTCCAAGAGACCCAGTACTTC. Translation gives CASSYSGFQETQYF.

There are a few counts of this clonotype. V is TRBV6-1 and J is TRBJ1-1, with 8 bases that match TRBD1. The CDR3 is 12 amino acids. The V gene end was trimmed by 6 bases and the J gene end by 4 bases; junction bases not matched to a gene: 1. In germline, CDR1 is MNHNS, CDR2 SASEGT. This CDR3 reads CASRGTGTEAFF. Here the CDR3 DNA reads TGTGCCAGCAGGGGGACAGGCACTGAAGCTTTCTTT.

This clonotype was observed a few times. This chain joins TRBV4-3 and TRBJ2-2; TRBD2 agrees at 11 bases. This CDR3 has 17 amino acids. The germline CDR1 and CDR2 sequences are LGHNA and YSLEER. Trimming took 4 bases from V and 5 from J; bases not matched to a gene: 9. The CDR3 here is CASSPLPSGGLTGELFF. The DNA for the CDR3 is TGCGCCAGCAGCCCCCTGCCTAGCGGGGGGTTGACCGGGGAGCTGTTTTTT.

Ten or more counts support this clonotype. The chain couples TRBV15 to TRBJ2-5; D is possibly TRBD1 (6 bases). V lost 3 bases, J lost 4 bases, and 12 bases lay in between. This CDR3 is 14 amino acids long. The germline V gene encodes CDR1 LNHNV and CDR2 YYDKDF (reference sequence). The CDR3 sequence: CATSRDRGSETQYF. The CDR3, as DNA: TGTGCCACCAGCAGGGATAGGGGGTCAGAGACCCAGTACTTC.

This clonotype was counted a few times. This rearrangement joins TRBV3-1 to TRBJ2-1; D uncertain. The germline V and J ends were trimmed by 4 bases and 3 bases, with 10 bases remaining between them. CDR3 length: 14 amino acids. From germline, CDR1 is LGHDT and CDR2 YNNKEL (reference sequence). In nucleotides, the CDR3 is TGTGCCAGCAGCCGAGCGTGGGGCTACAATGAGCAGTTCTTC. Translation: CASSRAWGYNEQFF.

This clonotype was detected many times. J is TRBJ2-6 and V is TRBV12-3 or TRBV12-4; D is undetermined. This CDR3 spans 15 amino acids. Trimming cost V 8 bases and J 0 bases, with 11 bases left between them. Here the CDR3 DNA reads TGTGCCAGCCGACAAGGGATCTCTGGGGCCAACGTCCTGACTTTC. It codes for CASRQGISGANVLTF.

At least ten counts were recorded for this clonotype. The V call is TRBV20-1, the J call TRBJ1-1; D gene ambiguous. The CDR3 is made up of 9 amino acids. Germline V gene data show CDR1 as DFQATT and CDR2 as SNEGSKA (reference sequence). The chain's CDR3 is CTLRGEAFF. CDR3 DNA: TGCACCTTACGTGGTGAAGCTTTCTTT.

Turning to this clonotype: One base away lies a much larger clone, so this may be a sequencing read error. The V and J genes are TRBV29-1 and TRBJ2-5; no firm D call. The J call is doubtful: the DNA matches TRBJ2-4 better. Germline V gene data show CDR1 as SQVTM and CDR2 as ANQGSEA. CDR3 length: 12 amino acids. CDR3 DNA: TGCAGCGTTGAGCAGAGAGAAGACATTCAGTACTTC. This codes for CSVEQREDIQYF.

Many counts were recorded for this clonotype. DNA for the CDR3: TGTGCCAGCAGAGGACTAGCGGGGGACCCTCAAGAGACCCAGTACTTC. As protein: CASRGLAGDPQETQYF. This chain joins TRBV6-2 or TRBV6-3 and TRBJ2-5; TRBD2 aligns across 13 bases. Per the germline V gene, CDR1 is MNHEY and CDR2 is SVGEGT. The J segment lost 2 bases and the V segment lost 6 bases, leaving 6 bases of the junction unmatched. This CDR3 comprises 16 residues.

This chain joins TRBV18 and TRBJ1-1; 8 bases fit TRBD1. The trim removed 1 base at V and 6 bases at J, leaving 10 bases unmatched. Germline-derived CDR1 and CDR2 are KGHSH and LQKENI. This CDR3 is built from 16 residues. CDR3 DNA: TGTGCCAGCTCACCACAGTTGCAGGGGGCAAGGGCTGAAGCTTTCTTT. Its protein product is CASSPQLQGARAEAFF.

This clonotype showed up many times. The chain recombines TRBV29-1 with TRBJ2-3; perhaps TRBD1 as D (5 bases). The germline CDR1 and CDR2 sequences are SQVTM and ANQGSEA. The CDR3 runs to 13 residues. The ends were cut back, 0 bases at V and 6 bases at J, with 10 bases in the middle. The CDR3 here is CSVEEAGRDTQYF. Written as DNA, the CDR3 is TGCAGCGTTGAAGAGGCAGGGCGGGATACGCAGTATTTT.

This clonotype has at least ten counts. The V call is TRBV7-2, the J call TRBJ1-1, with 7 nucleotides matching TRBD1. The CDR3 has 13 residues. V was clipped by 8 bases and J by 7 bases; unmatched bases: 10. Germline loops: CDR1 SGHTA, CDR2 FQGNSA. The DNA for the CDR3 is TGTGCCAGCGGACACAGGGGATTGGTTGAAGCTTTCTTT. It specifies CASGHRGLVEAFF. Together with reference TRBV7-2 and TRBJ1-1, the CDR3 gives the full variable domain: GAGVSQSPSNKVTEKGKDVELRCDPISGHTALYWYRQSLGQGLEFLIYFQGNSAPDKSGLPSDRFSAERTGGSVSTLTIQRTQQEDSAVYLCASGHRGLVEAFFGQGTRLTVV.

This clonotype showed up many times. V is TRBV28 and J is TRBJ2-1; 10 bases line up with TRBD1. V shed 5 bases, J shed 4 bases, and the junction held 5 bases outside the gene matches. This CDR3 is built from 15 residues. CDR1 is MDHEN, CDR2 SYDVKM, per germline. The CDR3, as DNA: TGTGCCAGCAGTAAACCGGGACAGGGGTACAATGAGCAGTTCTTC. Amino acids: CASSKPGQGYNEQFF.

This chain connects TRBV5-5 to TRBJ2-7; D is perhaps TRBD2 (6 bases). The J call may be mistaken, given a closer DNA end match to TRBJ2-5. The CDR3 spans 15 residues. The germline CDR1 and CDR2 sequences are SGHKS and YYEKEE (reference sequence). The CDR3 nucleotides are TGTGCCAGCAGCTTGTATGCCTCCCGGGGGGAGACCCAGTACTTC. Translation gives CASSLYASRGETQYF.

This clonotype was picked up many times. This sequence joins TRBV29-1 and TRBJ2-1; tentative D call: TRBD1 (6 bases). The ends were cut back, 7 bases at V and 2 bases at J, with 18 bases in the middle. The CDR3 spans 15 residues. Germline V lookup: CDR1 SQVTM, CDR2 ANQGSEA. For the CDR3, the DNA is TGCAGCGCTCCAGCAGGGGCGGCTGCCTACAATGAGCAGTTCTTC. Protein product: CSAPAGAAAYNEQFF.

There are a few counts of this clonotype. Since a much larger clone is just one base distant, this may be a read error. The chain is built from TRBV6-2 or TRBV6-3 and TRBJ2-7, with D perhaps TRBD1 or TRBD2 (6 bases each). CDR3 length: 12 residues. V gave up 10 bases and J gave up 3 bases, with 13 bases separating them. Germline CDR1 is MNHEY and CDR2 is SVGEGT. CDR3 DNA: TGTGCCACCATGGGGGGCCGCTACGAGCAGTACTTC. This gives the protein CATMGGRYEQYF.

Note on this clonotype: It may be a read error: a sequence one base away is much more abundant. This chain joins TRBV7-8 and TRBJ2-5; no clear D gene. CDR3 length: 14 residues. Trimming removed 2 bases from V and 11 bases from J, with 18 bases in between. Germline V gene lookup returns CDR1 SGHVS and CDR2 FQNEAQ. The CDR3: CASSLTRVGNEQYF. In DNA, the CDR3 is TGTGCCAGCAGCTTAACGCGCGTGGGGAATGAGCAGTACTTC.

Notes on this clonotype: One junction end does not reproduce the germline sequence, and a read error may be involved. Here the CDR3 reads CASGQDIARLTYNEQYF. The CDR3 bases are TGCGCCAGCGGCCAAGATATCGCGAGACTAACCTACAATGAGCAGTACTTC. V gene TRBV4-3 combines with J gene TRBJ2-1, with D tentatively TRBD2 (5 bases). The J call may be incorrect, as the DNA end agrees better with TRBJ2-7. The CDR3 has 17 amino acids. The germline CDR1 and CDR2 sequences are LGHNA and YSLEER.

A word on this clonotype: Being one base from a much bigger clone, this may be a read error. The chain recombines TRBV4-2 with TRBJ2-5; 12 bases agree with TRBD2. This CDR3 contains 17 residues. CDR1 LGHNA and CDR2 YNFKEQ come from the germline V gene. The CDR3 bases are TGTGCCATCAGCCAGGCATGGGCTAGCGGGGGGGAAGAGACCCAGTACTTC. Translation: CAISQAWASGGEETQYF.

Turning to this clonotype: At one boundary the junction diverges from the germline segment, which might be a read error. In DNA form, the CDR3 reads TGCGTCAGCAGCTTGTATGAGACCCAGTACTTC. This gives the protein CVSSLYETQYF. This sequence joins TRBV5-1 and TRBJ2-5; no reliable D call. The length of the CDR3 is 11 residues. Germline values: CDR1 SGHRS, CDR2 YFSETQ.

This clonotype was seen repeatedly, ten times or more. V is TRBV7-2 and J is TRBJ2-7, with D unresolved. CDR3 length equals 15 residues. The V gene's germline CDR1 is SGHTA and CDR2 FQGNSA. V shed 2 bases and J shed 0 bases, with 11 bases lying between them. The CDR3 bases are TGTGCCAGCAGCTTAATCTCGCGGTTCTCCTACGAGCAGTACTTC. Amino acid sequence: CASSLISRFSYEQYF.

This clonotype occurred many times. This chain uses TRBV6-6 with TRBJ2-3, with 8 nucleotides matching TRBD1. The length of the CDR3 is 12 residues. Unmatched junction bases numbered 4, after V lost 0 bases and J lost 14 bases. The germline V gene has CDR1 MNHNY and CDR2 SVGAGI (reference sequence). Written as DNA, the CDR3 is TGTGCCAGCAGTTACTCGGACAGGGAGAGGTATTTT. Its protein product is CASSYSDRERYF.

This clonotype occurred many times. The chain links TRBV29-1 to TRBJ2-7, with D uncertain. V was clipped by 1 base and J by 3 bases, with 7 bases between them. CDR1 SQVTM and CDR2 ANQGSEA come from the germline V gene. The CDR3 is 12 residues long. CDR3 coding DNA: TGCAGCGTTGAAGTGGGTGGCTACGAGCAGTACTTC. This codes for CSVEVGGYEQYF.

The chain couples TRBV3-1 to TRBJ1-3; 7 bases match TRBD1. Germline loops: CDR1 LGHDT, CDR2 YNNKEL (reference sequence). Trimming took 0 bases from V and 0 from J; bases not matched to a gene: 5. The CDR3 extends over 17 amino acids. This CDR3 reads CASSQDPGGSSGNTIYF. The CDR3 DNA reads TGTGCCAGCAGCCAAGATCCAGGGGGGAGCTCTGGAAACACCATATATTTT.

This clonotype was seen many times. The V gene is TRBV7-2, the J gene TRBJ2-1; 8 nucleotides agree with TRBD2. The ends lost 5 bases at V and 3 bases at J; junction bases unmatched: 6. The germline V gene encodes CDR1 SGHTA and CDR2 FQGNSA. This CDR3 region has 15 residues. The CDR3 nucleotides are TGTGCCAGCAGCCTCGGGGGGGCCTTCTACAATGAGCAGTTCTTC. It encodes CASSLGGAFYNEQFF. The full variable domain, with the rest looked up from reference TRBV7-2 and TRBJ2-1, is GAGVSQSPSNKVTEKGKDVELRCDPISGHTALYWYRQSLGQGLEFLIYFQGNSAPDKSGLPSDRFSAERTGGSVSTLTIQRTQQEDSAVYLCASSLGGAFYNEQFFGPGTRLTVL.

In this sample, this clonotype turned up many times. The rearrangement links TRBV4-2 to TRBJ1-2; weak D call: TRBD1 (5 bases). V was shortened by 0 bases and J by 3 bases, with 17 bases between the two germline ends. The length of the CDR3 is 17 residues. The V gene's germline CDR1 is LGHNA and CDR2 YNFKEQ. CDR3 in DNA: TGTGCCAGCAGCCAAGATCGGGCAGGACATAGGGACTATGGCTACACCTTC. Its translation is CASSQDRAGHRDYGYTF.

V usage is TRBV5-5 and J usage is TRBJ2-5, with D possibly TRBD1 on 5 matching bases. V lost 5 bases and J lost 11, with 19 bases in between. The germline V gene has CDR1 SGHKS and CDR2 YYEKEE (reference sequence). There are 13 residues in the CDR3. DNA of the CDR3: TGTGCCAGCAGTTTACAAGGGGCCTACGGGCAGTACTTC. It specifies CASSLQGAYGQYF.

In its sample, this clonotype was seen many times. The rearrangement joins TRBV7-2 to TRBJ2-5, with D possibly matching TRBD2 (5 bases). Trimming removed 5 bases at V and 8 bases at J, with 15 bases between. CDR1 is SGHTA and CDR2 is FQGNSA in the germline V gene. The length of the CDR3 is 13 residues. This CDR3 reads CASSPSWEHTQYF. As DNA, the CDR3 is TGTGCCAGCAGCCCCTCGTGGGAGCATACCCAGTACTTC.